The rows below give T cell receptor beta chains drawn from one sample of a study of blood T cells in healthy people across ages. TCRdb analysed the 5' RACE reads with MiXCR anew, one entry per CDR3 protein. The data show around 1,000,000 distinct CDR3 sequences, roughly 24% seen once. Separately, the same data were catalogued under a study of T cells of mothers and their children.

The sequencing input was blood. These receptors originate from a girl aged 2 to 9 in good health. Each CDR3 is given with its conserved first and last residue. The D gene is left open where the match is weak. Only some rows state a clone size, as once, few, many or a class for expanded clones.

v_gene	j_gene	d_gene	abundance	CDR3nt	CDR3aa
TRBV4-3	TRBJ1-2	-	few	TGCGCCAGCAGCCAACGGGCATACACCGACTATGGCTACACCTTC	CASSQRAYTDYGYTF
TRBV10-3	TRBJ2-5	-	few	TGTGCCACCGGGCCGACCTCAGAGACCCAGTACTTC	CATGPTSETQYF
TRBV11-2	TRBJ2-5	TRBD1	-	TGTGCCACCACTAGAGACAGGGGAGTGGGGACCCAGTACTTC	CATTRDRGVGTQYF
TRBV5-1	TRBJ2-7	-	-	TGCGCCAGCAGCTTGGACCCAGGGAGGTACGAGCAGTACTTC	CASSLDPGRYEQYF
TRBV28	TRBJ1-2	-	-	TGTGCCACCATGAGTAAGGGGGTAAAAAACTATGGCTACACCTTC	CATMSKGVKNYGYTF
TRBV12-3/TRBV12-4	TRBJ1-2	-	-	TGTGCCAGCCTCCTTAAGGGGAGGGGCTACACCTTC	CASLLKGRGYTF
TRBV7-2	TRBJ2-3	-	few	TGTGCCAGCACCCCTCGTGGAACCACAGATACGCAGTATTTT	CASTPRGTTDTQYF
TRBV5-5	TRBJ2-1	-	-	TGTGCCAGCAGCATTATTCGGGTCGCCCTCTCCTACAATGAGCAGTTCTTC	CASSIIRVALSYNEQFF
TRBV27	TRBJ2-4	-	-	TGTGCCAGCAGGGGTAGCAGACCCAAAAACATTCAGTACTTC	CASRGSRPKNIQYF
TRBV3-1	TRBJ2-2	-	few	TGTGCCAGCAGCCAACGTCTAAAGCGGAAGTGGGCCGGGGAGCTGTTTTTT	CASSQRLKRKWAGELFF
TRBV7-9	TRBJ1-5	TRBD1	-	TGTGCCAGCAACAGGGGGGACAATCAGCCCCAGCATTTT	CASNRGDNQPQHF
TRBV28	TRBJ1-2	-	few	TGTGCCAGCAGTTTATGGTACTATGGCTACACCTTC	CASSLWYYGYTF
TRBV7-9	TRBJ2-7	TRBD1	-	TGTGCCAGCAGCTTAGTAGGGGGCGGGTACGAGCAGTACTTC	CASSLVGGGYEQYF
TRBV20-1	TRBJ2-7	TRBD1	few	TGCAGTGCTAGTTATTCCGGGACAGCGATCCACGAGCAGTACTTC	CSASYSGTAIHEQYF
TRBV20-1	TRBJ2-5	-	few	TGCAGTGCTTTCAGGGGTCTAGAGACCCAGTACTTC	CSAFRGLETQYF
TRBV5-1	TRBJ1-1	-	-	TGCGCCAGCAGCTTGGGACAGTTAACGAACACTGAAGCTTTCTTT	CASSLGQLTNTEAFF
TRBV18	TRBJ2-5	-	-	TGTGCCAGCTCACCTACGGACAGTCAAGAGACCCAGTACTTC	CASSPTDSQETQYF
TRBV10-1	TRBJ2-7	-	few	TGCGCCAGCAGTGAGGGGTCAGACCCCAGCTCCTACGAGCAGTACTTC	CASSEGSDPSSYEQYF
TRBV5-1	TRBJ2-1	TRBD2	few	TGCGCCAGCAGCCCGTTACCGGGACTAACGGCGGAAAATGAGCAGTTCTTC	CASSPLPGLTAENEQFF
TRBV28	TRBJ2-4	TRBD2	few	TGTGCCAGCAGATCGGGGGGACTAGCCAAAAACATTCAGTACTTC	CASRSGGLAKNIQYF
TRBV20-1	TRBJ2-1	-	-	TGCAGTGCGGGCGGATCCAATTCGCAGGAGCAGTTCTTC	CSAGGSNSQEQFF
TRBV12-3/TRBV12-4	TRBJ1-2	TRBD1	few	TGTGCCAGCAGTTCCGGGACAGGGTGGGCCTATGGCTACACCTTC	CASSSGTGWAYGYTF
TRBV9	TRBJ2-1	TRBD2	few	TGTGCCAGCAGCGTTGAGCGGGATGTCTATGAGCAGTTCTTC	CASSVERDVYEQFF
TRBV9	TRBJ2-5	TRBD2	many	TGTGCCAGCCAGAGCGGGGGAGGGGAGGAGACCCAGTACTTC	CASQSGGGEETQYF
TRBV19	TRBJ2-1	-	-	TGTGCCTCCAAACCGAAGGGAAATGAGCAGTTCTTC	CASKPKGNEQFF